A single sample is the source of the 13 T cell receptor beta chains below, sequenced in a study of blood T cell repertoires in COVID-19. Sequencing used immunoSEQ multiplex PCR; TCRdb keeps in-frame clones, though not all of them. The sample has some 68,000 clones, nearly 90% seen once. Material: peripheral blood. These receptors all come from a man in his fifties or sixties with active COVID-19.

This clone was recorded once. The genes are TRBV6-5 and TRBJ1-3; D is ambiguous. Trimming shortened V by 8 bases and J by 1 base, and 6 bases separated the two germline ends. The CDR3 is 12 amino acids. Germline loops: CDR1 MNHEY, CDR2 SVGAGI. This CDR3 reads CASGGSGNTIYF. The CDR3 DNA reads TGTGCCAGCGGAGGGTCTGGAAACACCATATATTTT.

The chain combines TRBV4-2 with TRBJ2-7, with TRBD1 as a possible D gene (5 bases). This CDR3 comprises 14 residues. Per the germline V gene, CDR1 is LGHNA and CDR2 is YNFKEQ. Trimming stripped 0 bases from V and 2 bases from J, with 8 bases between. CDR3 sequence (DNA): TGTGCCAGCAGCCAAGATCCAGGGACCTACGAGCAGTACTTC. Protein sequence: CASSQDPGTYEQYF.

The chain recombines TRBV15 with TRBJ2-6; 7 bases are a match to TRBD1. There are 15 residues in the CDR3. From germline, CDR1 is LNHNV and CDR2 YYDKDF (reference sequence). V shed 3 bases, J shed 1 base, and the junction held 0 bases outside the gene matches. The CDR3 loop reads CATSRDRSGANVLTF. The CDR3 DNA sequence: TGTGCCACCAGCAGGGACAGGTCTGGGGCCAACGTCCTGACTTTC.

This clone was recorded once. V is TRBV2 and J is TRBJ1-1; no reliable D call. Germline CDR1 and CDR2: SNHLY and FYNNEI. This CDR3 has 12 residues. V was shortened by 6 bases and J by 1 base, with 6 bases between the two germline ends. CDR3 in DNA: TGTGCCAGCAGGCCGGGGAACACTGAAGCTTTCTTT. This translates into CASRPGNTEAFF.

The chain is built from TRBV7-9 and TRBJ2-7; D call uncertain. Germline CDR1 SEHNR, CDR2 FQNEAQ (reference sequence). V was shortened by 1 base and J by 1 base, with 8 bases between the two germline ends. CDR3 length: 14 amino acids. The CDR3 protein is CASSLVGPSYEQYF. Here the CDR3 DNA reads TGTGCCAGCAGCTTAGTGGGCCCATCCTACGAGCAGTACTTC.

The chain couples TRBV4-1 to TRBJ2-7; 7 bases align to TRBD1. After removal of 4 bases from V and 3 bases from J, the junction contained 12 bases not matched to a gene. CDR1 is MGHRA and CDR2 is YSYEKL in the germline V gene. CDR3 length equals 16 residues. CDR3 coding DNA: TGCGCCAGCAGCCCCCAGGGGGACCCTGGATACTACGAGCAGTACTTC. Encoded protein: CASSPQGDPGYYEQYF.

This rearrangement joins TRBV7-2 to TRBJ2-5, with 7 bases fitting TRBD2. With V trimmed by 5 bases and J by 5 bases, 8 bases remained unmatched. This CDR3 is built from 14 residues. The V gene's germline CDR1 is SGHTA and CDR2 FQGNSA. DNA of the CDR3: TGTGCCAGCAGCATCACTTGGGGGGGGGAGACCCAGTACTTC. The encoded protein is CASSITWGGETQYF.

This clone was observed a single time. This chain uses TRBV9 with TRBJ2-1; TRBD2 matches 12 bases. J gave up 9 bases and V 4 bases, and 8 bases lay outside the gene matches. CDR1 and CDR2 (germline): SGDLS, YYNGEE. The CDR3 covers 15 residues. CDR3 loop: CASSRTSGVLFEQFF. The CDR3 bases are TGTGCCAGCAGCAGGACTAGCGGGGTGCTCTTTGAGCAGTTCTTC.

The chain combines TRBV20-1 with TRBJ1-2; D may be TRBD1 (5 bases). Trimming removed 6 bases from V and 6 bases from J, with 11 bases in between. This CDR3 comprises 11 residues. CDR1 is DFQATT, CDR2 SNEGSKA, per germline (reference sequence). In DNA, the CDR3 is TGCAGTGCCAGCAGGGTGAATGGCTACACCTTC. Encoded protein: CSASRVNGYTF.

This clone was recorded a few times. The chain links TRBV5-1 to TRBJ1-2, with TRBD1 as a possible D gene (6 bases). Germline V CDR1 and CDR2: SGHRS, YFSETQ. Deletions cut 4 bases from V and 4 bases from J, with 20 bases between. The CDR3 length is 16 residues. CDR3 in DNA: TGCGCCAGCAGCCCAAGGACAGTTCTCCAAACCTATGGCTACACCTTC. Protein sequence: CASSPRTVLQTYGYTF.

V usage is TRBV19 and J usage is TRBJ1-1, with no clear D. Trimming removed 2 bases from V and 2 bases from J, with 21 bases in between. Germline CDR1 is LNHDA and CDR2 is SQIVND (reference sequence). The CDR3 runs 18 residues. This CDR3 reads CASSIIRSGAQPNTEAFF. DNA for the CDR3: TGTGCCAGTAGTATAATAAGAAGCGGCGCTCAACCTAACACTGAAGCTTTCTTT.

V usage is TRBV7-3 and J usage is TRBJ2-7; TRBD2 agrees at 10 bases. CDR1 is SGHTA and CDR2 is FQGTGA in the germline V gene. The J segment lost 2 bases and the V segment lost 4 bases, leaving 5 bases of the junction unmatched. The CDR3 contains 15 residues. The CDR3 DNA follows: TGTGCCAGCAGCTCTAGCGGGGGCCCTCCCTACGAGCAGTACTTC. Translated: CASSSSGGPPYEQYF. Full variable domain (outside the CDR3, taken from reference TRBV7-3 and TRBJ2-7): GAGVSQTPSNKVTEKGKYVELRCDPISGHTALYWYRQSLGQGPEFLIYFQGTGAADDSGLPNDRFFAVRPEGSVSTLKIQRTERGDSAVYLCASSSSGGPPYEQYFGPGTRLTVT.

The rearrangement joins TRBV2 to TRBJ1-3; unclear D gene. CDR1 and CDR2 (germline): SNHLY, FYNNEI. The CDR3 has 15 residues. The V and J ends lost 7 bases and 0 bases respectively, with 13 bases between them. The CDR3 DNA is TGTGCCAGCACTGGCCACACAGTCTCTGGAAACACCATATATTTT. Amino acids: CASTGHTVSGNTIYF.